These 14 T cell receptor beta chains were all obtained from the same sample, sequenced in a study of graft-versus-host responses after intestinal transplantation (dated by TCRdb to the early 2020s). To prepare the library, the immunoSEQ multiplex PCR assay was applied. In TCRdb, the immuneACCESS table is reduced to in-frame sequences with V and J assigned. These tables do not hold every clone; where another copy was compared, an unresolved V gene accounts for under half, and the others remain unexplained. This sample holds fewer than 90,000 clones; about 95% were observed only once. The ten most abundant clones make up over 0.15% of the sample. The time point label, read with the paper, signifies: cells obtained before transplantation from donor or recipient. These TCRs are of unknown antigen specificity. The source was unstimulated CD4+ T cells sorted from spleen or lymph node cells, collected before transplant. The source is a human donor who was the organ donor for an intestinal transplant.

The chain joins TRBV28 to TRBJ1-2, with D uncertain. From germline, CDR1 is MDHEN and CDR2 SYDVKM. CDR3 length equals 15 residues. V was shortened by 7 bases and J by 0 bases, with 15 bases between the two germline ends. DNA for the CDR3: TGTGCCAGCATGACCGGACCTCGAGCTAACTATGGCTACACCTTC. Residues: CASMTGPRANYGYTF.

This chain uses TRBV10-1 with TRBJ2-2, with unresolved D. This CDR3 is 12 amino acids long. CDR1 and CDR2 from the germline V gene are WNHNN and SYGVQD (reference sequence). With 8 bases removed from V and 2 bases from J, the gap between germline ends came to 6 bases. The CDR3 nucleotides read TGCGCCAGCGGCCGAAACACCGGGGAGCTGTTTTTT. It specifies CASGRNTGELFF.

The V and J genes are TRBV7-6 and TRBJ1-1, with TRBD1 matching over 8 bases. Trimming at V came to 3 bases and at J to 1 base, leaving 7 bases not matched to a gene. CDR3 length equals 16 residues. Germline V gene lookup returns CDR1 SGHVS and CDR2 FNYEAQ. The CDR3 region has the DNA TGTGCCAGCAGCTTCCGACGAGGACAGGGGAACACTGAAGCTTTCTTT. It specifies CASSFRRGQGNTEAFF.

This clone has only one observation. This sequence joins TRBV7-2 and TRBJ2-3; D is ambiguous. Germline V gene sequence: CDR1 SGHTA, CDR2 FQGNSA. Deletions cut 5 bases from V and 4 bases from J, with 10 bases between. CDR3 length equals 13 residues. The CDR3 loop is CASSPPQADTQYF. The CDR3 DNA reads as TGTGCCAGCAGCCCCCCCCAGGCAGATACGCAGTATTTT.

V gene TRBV7-3 combines with J gene TRBJ1-6; the D gene is possibly TRBD1 (6 bases). V was pared by 2 bases and J by 7 bases, with 9 bases between. CDR3 size: 14 residues. Looked up from germline, CDR1 is SGHTA and CDR2 is FQGTGA. This chain's CDR3 is CASSLQGMNSPLHF. The CDR3 DNA follows: TGTGCCAGCAGCTTACAGGGGATGAATTCACCCCTCCACTTT.

The V and J genes are TRBV27 and TRBJ1-4; 8 nucleotides line up with TRBD1. Germline CDR1 is MNHEY and CDR2 is SMNVEV (reference sequence). V gave up 2 bases and J gave up 5 bases; unmatched junction bases: 10. The CDR3 consists of 17 residues. The CDR3 bases are TGTGCCAGCAGTTTACAGGGGGCAAGCGCCCCGAATGAAAAACTGTTTTTT. Protein sequence: CASSLQGASAPNEKLFF.

The genes are TRBV11-2 and TRBJ1-1; tentative D call: TRBD1 (5 bases). There are 16 residues in the CDR3. Per germline, CDR1 SGHAT and CDR2 FQNNGV. V shed 4 bases and J shed 1 base, with 16 bases lying between them. Written as DNA, the CDR3 is TGTGCCAGCAGCTCCCCCTGGGGCAGACCGAACACTGAAGCTTTCTTT. Amino acid sequence: CASSSPWGRPNTEAFF.

The chain has TRBV4-2 and TRBJ2-2, with D unresolved. Trimming cost V 0 bases and J 6 bases, with 11 bases left between them. CDR1 and CDR2 from the germline V gene are LGHNA and YNFKEQ. This CDR3 region has 15 residues. This CDR3 is CASSQDQVVAGELFF. CDR3 sequence (DNA): TGTGCCAGCAGCCAAGATCAAGTTGTAGCCGGGGAGCTGTTTTTT.

The rearrangement links TRBV6-5 to TRBJ1-1; D not certain. The ends were cut back, 4 bases at V and 1 base at J, with 7 bases in the middle. The CDR3 is 13 residues long. The germline V gene encodes CDR1 MNHEY and CDR2 SVGAGI. Here the CDR3 DNA reads TGTGCCAGCAGTTTCGGACGGAACACTGAAGCTTTCTTT. Translated, it gives CASSFGRNTEAFF.

The chain joins TRBV30 to TRBJ1-5; 7 nucleotides line up with TRBD1. Germline assignment: CDR1 GTSNPN and CDR2 SVGIG (reference sequence). Trimming took 2 bases from V and 6 from J; bases not matched to a gene: 10. The CDR3 contains 15 residues. The CDR3 sequence: CAWSSETGIFQPQHF. In DNA form, the CDR3 reads TGTGCCTGGAGTTCGGAGACAGGGATATTTCAGCCCCAGCATTTT.

V usage is TRBV7-3 and J usage is TRBJ1-1, with D uncertain. The CDR3 runs to 13 residues. The ends were cut back, 1 base at V and 2 bases at J, with 5 bases in the middle. Germline CDR1 is SGHTA and CDR2 is FQGTGA. The CDR3 loop is CASSLRINTEAFF. In nucleotides, the CDR3 is TGTGCCAGCAGCTTAAGGATAAACACTGAAGCTTTCTTT.

The chain is built from TRBV10-3 and TRBJ2-1, with 9 bases that match TRBD1. This CDR3 contains 15 residues. V shed 6 bases and J 5 bases; nucleotides not matched to a gene: 8. The germline V gene has CDR1 ENHRY and CDR2 SYGVKD. CDR3 region: CAIRGGQGHDNEQFF. CDR3 sequence (DNA): TGTGCCATCAGGGGGGGACAGGGACACGACAATGAGCAGTTCTTC.

V usage is TRBV28 and J usage is TRBJ1-4, with 7 bases fitting TRBD1. The germline V gene has CDR1 MDHEN and CDR2 SYDVKM. This CDR3 is 17 amino acids long. V lost 4 bases, J lost 3 bases, and 11 bases stayed unmatched. The CDR3 bases are TGTGCCAGCAGTTCGCCAGGGGGGAGTACAGCTAATGAAAAACTGTTTTTT. Protein sequence: CASSSPGGSTANEKLFF.

This chain connects TRBV14 to TRBJ1-6; 8 nucleotides match TRBD1. The germline V gene encodes CDR1 SGHDN and CDR2 FVKESK. V shed 0 bases, J shed 7 bases, and the junction held 5 bases outside the gene matches. The CDR3 runs to 16 residues. CDR3 amino acids: CASSQDGRTGNSPLHF. The CDR3 region has the DNA TGTGCCAGCAGCCAAGATGGGCGGACAGGGAATTCACCCCTCCACTTT.